The 8 T cell receptor beta chains listed next were all sequenced from one sample in a study of blood T cell repertoires in COVID-19. The repertoire was sequenced with immunoSEQ multiplex PCR; TCRdb's copy has only in-frame clones and lacks some. The profile shows 250,000 to 300,000 clones, more than 75% of them singletons. The sequenced sample consisted of PBMCs or T cells enriched from blood (not recorded which). The receptors were gathered from a woman aged 40-49 years with acute COVID-19.

This chain uses TRBV18 with TRBJ1-5, with 8 bases matching TRBD1. V shed 3 bases and J 15 bases; nucleotides not matched to a gene: 7. The CDR3 runs to 12 residues. Germline loops: CDR1 KGHSH, CDR2 LQKENI. In nucleotides, the CDR3 is TGTGCCAGCTCACCGGGGGGACAGGAGCTGCATTTT. Amino acid sequence: CASSPGGQELHF.

This clone was observed a single time. V usage is TRBV6-1 and J usage is TRBJ2-7; TRBD1 is a possible D gene (6 bases). Between the trimmed V and J ends, which lost 0 bases and 7 bases, there was a span of 13 bases. CDR3 length equals 14 residues. The V gene's germline CDR1 is MNHNS and CDR2 SASEGT. The CDR3 loop reads CASSEANREREQYF. DNA for the CDR3: TGTGCCAGCAGTGAAGCGAACAGGGAGAGAGAGCAGTACTTC.

This clone has a single count. In DNA form, the CDR3 reads TGTGCCAGCAGTTCTAGCACAGATACGCAGTATTTT. Translation gives CASSSSTDTQYF. The J gene is TRBJ2-3, the V gene TRBV2; no firm D call. V gave up 5 bases and J gave up 0 bases, with 3 bases separating them. The CDR3 is 12 residues long. The germline V gene encodes CDR1 SNHLY and CDR2 FYNNEI.

This chain links TRBV5-1 with TRBJ2-5; D is perhaps TRBD1 (5 bases). Germline V gives CDR1 SGHRS, CDR2 YFSETQ. V lost 1 base and J 4 bases, leaving 11 bases between the germline ends. There are 14 residues in the CDR3. The CDR3, as DNA: TGCGCCAGCAGCTTGAAGGGGTACGGAGAGACCCAGTACTTC. This encodes CASSLKGYGETQYF.

This clone was observed a single time. V is TRBV7-8 and J is TRBJ1-6; 8 nucleotides match TRBD1. Germline-derived CDR1 and CDR2 are SGHVS and FQNEAQ. V shed 3 bases, J shed 11 bases, and the junction held 15 bases outside the gene matches. The CDR3 runs 17 residues. CDR3 bases: TGTGCCAGCAGCTTCGCAGGGACAGGACCCTTGGGTACACCCCTCCACTTT. This encodes CASSFAGTGPLGTPLHF.

The CDR3 here is CATSDWREYQETQYF. CDR3 DNA: TGTGCCACCAGTGATTGGCGGGAGTACCAAGAGACCCAGTACTTC. The chain joins TRBV24-1 to TRBJ2-5, with TRBD2 identical over 7 bases. Germline trimming cut 2 bases from V and 0 bases from J; bases unmatched to any gene: 2. The CDR3 is 15 amino acids. CDR1 and CDR2 (germline): KGHDR, SFDVKD.

The chain couples TRBV21-1 to TRBJ2-1; the table's D call of TRBD1 was not tested on the DNA. TRBV21-1 counts as a pseudogene. CDR3 size: 17 residues. DNA of the CDR3: TGTGCCAGCAGCAGCGAGAGACAGGGCGGTTCCTACAATGAGCAGTTCTTC. Its protein is CASSSERQGGSYNEQFF.

The chain combines TRBV2 with TRBJ1-2; D possibly corresponds to TRBD1 (6 bases). Germline CDR1 and CDR2: SNHLY and FYNNEI. V lost 1 base, J lost 7 bases, and 16 bases lay in between. The CDR3 sequence is 15 residues long. In nucleotides, the CDR3 is TGTGCCAGCAGTGAAGAGGACAGTAGTCGAAGTGGCTACACCTTC. Translating gives CASSEEDSSRSGYTF.